These 16 T cell receptor beta chains came from one sample sequenced in a study of human T cells and chemical hapten exposure. As for time point: patch test 3, about 24 weeks after DPC sensitization. The sample's treatment: therapeutic diphenylcyclopropenone sensitization with weekly scalp DPC. TCRdb re-called the RACE reads through MiXCR, storing one row per CDR3 protein. The sample lists 50,000 to 70,000 distinct CDR3 sequences; under 15% were seen once. The sequences come from whole blood, collected in connection with sensitization to the hapten diphenylcyclopropenone (DPC). These receptor sequences come from a man aged 30-40 years with alopecia areata. Some clones in this sample may be carry-over from other donors' samples.

This clonotype was seen many times. The V gene is TRBV19, the J gene TRBJ2-1; D unresolved. Per germline, CDR1 LNHDA and CDR2 SQIVND (reference sequence). The CDR3 has 13 amino acids. Trimming removed 5 bases at V and 3 bases at J, with 8 bases between. The CDR3 DNA follows: TGTGCCAGTAGTCTGTTCCTCTACAATGAGCAGTTCTTC. Amino acids: CASSLFLYNEQFF.

The table lists this clonotype with many counts. The chain carries TRBV15 and TRBJ1-5; possibly TRBD1 for D (5 bases). The germline V and J ends were trimmed by 0 bases and 6 bases, with 9 bases remaining between them. Germline CDR1 LNHNV, CDR2 YYDKDF (reference sequence). CDR3 length: 14 amino acids. The DNA of the CDR3 is TGTGCCACCAGCAGAGAAGGGGTCAGTCAGCCCCAGCATTTT. Its protein is CATSREGVSQPQHF.

The chain is built from TRBV11-2 and TRBJ2-3; weak D call: TRBD1 (6 bases). The germline V and J ends were trimmed by 5 bases and 3 bases, with 12 bases remaining between them. Germline assignment: CDR1 SGHAT and CDR2 FQNNGV. There are 14 residues in the CDR3. The CDR3 reads CASSGQLGTDTQYF. In nucleotides, the CDR3 is TGTGCCAGCAGCGGACAGTTAGGAACAGATACGCAGTATTTT.

The V gene is TRBV7-9, the J gene TRBJ1-5; D gene uncertain. The CDR3 is made up of 15 amino acids. Germline V gene data show CDR1 as SEHNR and CDR2 as FQNEAQ (reference sequence). The V end lost 1 base, the J end lost 4 bases, and 11 bases lay between the germline ends. Here the CDR3 reads CASSLDNRKNQPQHF. CDR3 nucleotides: TGTGCCAGCAGCTTAGACAATCGAAAAAATCAGCCCCAGCATTTT. Full variable domain (outside the CDR3, taken from reference TRBV7-9 and TRBJ1-5): DTGVSQNPRHKITKRGQNVTFRCDPISEHNRLYWYRQTLGQGPEFLTYFQNEAQLEKSRLLSDRFSAERPKGSFSTLEIQRTEQGDSAMYLCASSLDNRKNQPQHFGDGTRLSIL.

This clonotype was counted only a few times. The chain employs TRBV20-1 and TRBJ1-5, with 10 bases that match TRBD1. With V trimmed by 3 bases and J by 6 bases, 11 bases remained unmatched. The germline CDR1 and CDR2 sequences are DFQATT and SNEGSKA (reference sequence). The CDR3 sequence is 16 residues long. The CDR3 coding sequence is TGCAGTGCTAGTCGACAGGGGGCGGGGGCCAGTCAGCCCCAGCATTTT. It translates to CSASRQGAGASQPQHF.

This chain uses TRBV12-3 or TRBV12-4 with TRBJ2-5; no clear D gene. This CDR3 has 11 amino acids. V lost 7 bases, J lost 0 bases, and 3 bases lay in between. The CDR3 loop reads CASTNQETQYF. Here the CDR3 DNA reads TGTGCCAGCACCAACCAAGAGACCCAGTACTTC.

This clonotype was found many times. The CDR3 here is CASTRDTVGGYTF. In DNA form, the CDR3 reads TGTGCCAGTACCCGGGACACCGTAGGCGGCTACACCTTC. V is TRBV19 and J is TRBJ1-2; tentative D call: TRBD1 (6 bases). CDR1 is LNHDA, CDR2 SQIVND, per germline (reference sequence). Trimming removed 7 bases from V and 8 bases from J, with 17 bases in between. The CDR3 has 13 amino acids.

The gene calls are TRBV6-1 and TRBJ2-5, with D unclear. This CDR3 is built from 15 residues. Germline lookup yields CDR1 MNHNS and CDR2 SASEGT. The ends were cut back, 5 bases at V and 3 bases at J, with 16 bases in the middle. CDR3 nucleotide sequence: TGTGCCAGCAGTAGCCTGGGCAGCCTAAAAGAGACCCAGTACTTC. It encodes CASSSLGSLKETQYF.

By share of the sample, this clonotype is medium-sized. This sequence joins TRBV6-4 and TRBJ2-1, with a tentative D call TRBD2 (5 bases). Trimming removed 6 bases from V and 4 bases from J, with 13 bases in between. The CDR3 covers 14 residues. The germline V gene has CDR1 MRHNA and CDR2 SNTAGT. The DNA for the CDR3 is TGTGCCAGCAGGGAGAGGGATGGTTACAATGAGCAGTTCTTC. It yields the protein CASRERDGYNEQFF.

This clonotype was observed many times. This chain links TRBV28 with TRBJ1-5, with D uncertain. This CDR3 has 15 amino acids. With 6 bases removed from V and 0 bases from J, the gap between germline ends came to 12 bases. The germline gives CDR1 MDHEN, CDR2 SYDVKM. Written as DNA, the CDR3 is TGTGCCAGCAGCAGAGGAGGTTATAGCAATCAGCCCCAGCATTTT. Residues: CASSRGGYSNQPQHF. The variable domain in full, with the rest retrieved from reference TRBV28 and TRBJ1-5, is DVKVTQSSRYLVKRTGEKVFLECVQDMDHENMFWYRQDPGLGLRLIYFSYDVKMKEKGDIPEGYSVSREKKERFSLILESASTNQTSMYLCASSRGGYSNQPQHFGDGTRLSIL.

This clonotype showed up just a few times. This rearrangement joins TRBV9 to TRBJ2-1, with TRBD2 matching over 13 bases. The V gene end was trimmed by 4 bases and the J gene end by 6 bases; junction bases not matched to a gene: 10. Per the germline V gene, CDR1 is SGDLS and CDR2 is YYNGEE. The CDR3 consists of 17 residues. CDR3: CASSPRVLAGGLNEQFF. CDR3 nucleotides: TGTGCCAGCAGCCCCAGAGTACTAGCGGGGGGGCTCAATGAGCAGTTCTTC. Filled out from reference TRBV9 and TRBJ2-1, the complete variable domain reads DSGVTQTPKHLITATGQRVTLRCSPRSGDLSVYWYQQSLDQGLQFLIQYYNGEERAKGNILERFSAQQFPDLHSELNLSSLELGDSALYFCASSPRVLAGGLNEQFFGPGTRLTVL.

V and J are TRBV9 and TRBJ1-6; 7 nucleotides agree with TRBD1. The germline gives CDR1 SGDLS, CDR2 YYNGEE. This CDR3 has 15 amino acids. After removal of 4 bases from V and 4 bases from J, the junction contained 5 bases not matched to a gene. Written as DNA, the CDR3 is TGTGCCAGCAGCTCCCCGGGACAGTATAATTCACCCCTCCACTTT. It translates to CASSSPGQYNSPLHF. The variable domain in full, with the rest retrieved from reference TRBV9 and TRBJ1-6, is DSGVTQTPKHLITATGQRVTLRCSPRSGDLSVYWYQQSLDQGLQFLIQYYNGEERAKGNILERFSAQQFPDLHSELNLSSLELGDSALYFCASSSPGQYNSPLHFGNGTRLTVT.

In its sample, this clonotype was seen many times. The DNA for the CDR3 is TGTGCCAGCAGCTTGAGACAGGGAGATGGCTACACCTTC. As protein: CASSLRQGDGYTF. V and J are TRBV5-6 and TRBJ1-2, with 7 bases matching TRBD1. This CDR3 is 13 amino acids long. The V segment lost 1 base and the J segment 6 bases; nucleotides outside the gene matches: 3. Per the germline V gene, CDR1 is SGHDT and CDR2 is YYEEEE.

This clonotype was detected ten times or more. This chain connects TRBV28 to TRBJ2-2; D gene unclear. Trimming stripped 4 bases from V and 6 bases from J, with 9 bases between. Germline-derived CDR1 and CDR2 are MDHEN and SYDVKM. This CDR3 spans 13 amino acids. CDR3 sequence: CASSWPQSGELFF. CDR3 DNA: TGTGCCAGCAGTTGGCCTCAATCCGGGGAGCTGTTTTTT.

There are many counts of this clonotype. This chain links TRBV7-6 with TRBJ1-5; 11 bases line up with TRBD1. The J segment lost 2 bases and the V segment lost 5 bases, leaving 2 bases of the junction unmatched. The CDR3 covers 15 residues. From germline, CDR1 is SGHVS and CDR2 FNYEAQ. CDR3 protein: CASSMGQGGNQPQHF. CDR3 sequence (DNA): TGTGCCAGCAGCATGGGACAGGGGGGCAATCAGCCCCAGCATTTT.

The rearrangement uses TRBV7-9 and TRBJ1-6; D not resolved. Germline V gene data show CDR1 as SEHNR and CDR2 as FQNEAQ (reference sequence). There are 15 residues in the CDR3. With 1 base removed from V and 10 bases from J, the gap between germline ends came to 14 bases. In DNA, the CDR3 is TGTGCCAGCAGCTTAGACGGGGAGCCGCTCTCACCCCTCCACTTT. Protein sequence: CASSLDGEPLSPLHF.